This T cell receptor beta chain was found in a study of blood T cell repertoires in COVID-19 (dated by TCRdb to the early 2020s). With regard to the full study: Samples from collaborators originated in the United States, Italy and Spain and spanned both the acute and convalescent phases of COVID-19. The material from the prospective study consisted of cDNA or gDNA derived from T cells, B-cell-depleted T cells, or PBMCs. Subjects who had been exposed to COVID-19, were actively infected with it, or had recovered from it provided the deeply sampled blood TCRbeta repertoires that made up the dataset. The repertoires were made available in a free public database intended to serve as a resource for research on the immune response to SARS-CoV-2. Samples came from the ongoing ImmuneRACE study (first 160 participants) plus 1,254 subjects from 6 global collaborators. Sample metadata almost always included a de-identified subject ID, COVID-19 status, age in years and sex. HLA class I and class II types, where available, came from metadata supplied by the sample provider rather than from assay-based typing. General conclusions and limits of the study: How much clinical and demographic metadata was included differed by source and by participant, and the metadata was provided uncurated.

In this sample, this clone turned up once. What antigen it recognizes has not been identified. No quality values exist for individual bases; no much larger clone is one base distant. Spanning cysteine to phenylalanine, the CDR3 consists of 16 amino acids. Only CDR3 DNA remains: 48 bases, in frame from the first base. V is trimmed back by 2 bases and J by 0 bases, and the junction contains 7 bases that no gene match accounts for. CDR1 and CDR2 are drawn from the germline V gene (reference sequence): MNHEY, SMNVEV. Whole blood was collected in K2EDTA tubes by collaborating institutions according to the institutions' own protocols. For TCRbeta analysis, collaborators shipped samples as frozen whole blood, isolated PBMCs, or DNA extracted from either of those sample types. The immunoSEQ Assay, a bias-controlled multiplex PCR, was used to amplify TCRbeta CDR3 regions from genomic DNA. Per the original workflow: The number of nucleated cells in each sample was estimated from the amplification of reference gene primers within the assay. To quantify the absolute abundance of each unique TCRbeta CDR3 rearrangement, sequence reads were collapsed and filtered. Productive Simpson clonality was computed per sample as the square root of Simpson's diversity index over productive rearrangements. TCRdb limited this immuneACCESS table to in-frame rearrangements with V and J called. A share of clones is missing; checked studies link under half to unresolved V genes, and the rest is unexplained. That table supplies the V and J calls and clone size; D and trimming were determined from the DNA. In all, the sample holds a few hundred thousand clones, and over 75% of those were seen once. Roughly 2.5% of the sample is taken by the ten largest.

This clonotype was sampled from a woman between 50 and 59 years old with acute or convalescent COVID-19. This receptor chain uses TRBV27 and TRBJ2-7, with 7 bases aligning to TRBD1. Specimen: peripheral blood. CDR3 protein: CASSLMVGTASYEQYF. The bases are TGTGCCAGCAGTTTAATGGTTGGGACAGCCTCCTACGAGCAGTACTTC.